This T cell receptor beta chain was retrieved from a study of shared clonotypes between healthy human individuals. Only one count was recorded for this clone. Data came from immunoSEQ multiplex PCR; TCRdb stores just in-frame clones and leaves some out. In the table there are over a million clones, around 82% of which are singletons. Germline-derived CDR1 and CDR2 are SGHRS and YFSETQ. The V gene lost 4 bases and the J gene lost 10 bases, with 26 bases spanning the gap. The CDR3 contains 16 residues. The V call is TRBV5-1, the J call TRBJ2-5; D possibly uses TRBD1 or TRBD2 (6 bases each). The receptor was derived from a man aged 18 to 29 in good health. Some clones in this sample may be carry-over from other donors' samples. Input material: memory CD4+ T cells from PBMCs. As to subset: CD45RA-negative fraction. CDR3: CASSPTSGALSLDQYF. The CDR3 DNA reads TGCGCCAGCAGCCCGACCTCGGGGGCCCTCTCTCTGGACCAGTACTTC.